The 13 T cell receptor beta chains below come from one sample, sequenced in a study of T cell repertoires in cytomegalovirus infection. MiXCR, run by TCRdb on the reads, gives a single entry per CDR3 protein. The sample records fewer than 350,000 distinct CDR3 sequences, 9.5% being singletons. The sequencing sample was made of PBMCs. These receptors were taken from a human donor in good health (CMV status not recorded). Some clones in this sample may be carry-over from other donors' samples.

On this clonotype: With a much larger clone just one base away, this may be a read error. Written as DNA, the CDR3 is TGTGCCAGCAGCTTAGAGGGAACCACCTACAATGAGCAGTTCTTC. It yields the protein CASSLEGTTYNEQFF. V and J are TRBV7-8 and TRBJ2-1; D remains ambiguous. Deletions cut 1 base from V and 2 bases from J, with 9 bases between. CDR3 size: 15 residues. Germline assignment: CDR1 SGHVS and CDR2 FQNEAQ.

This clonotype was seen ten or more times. CDR3 nucleotide sequence: TGTGCCAGCCCTTTGGCCGGGGAGCTGTTTTTT. Translated: CASPLAGELFF. The chain recombines TRBV7-2 with TRBJ2-2; no clear D. V was clipped by 8 bases and J by 6 bases, with 7 bases between them. The CDR3 runs 11 residues. Germline lookup yields CDR1 SGHTA and CDR2 FQGNSA.

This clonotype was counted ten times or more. The CDR3: CASSPGTGFKPQHF. The CDR3 DNA sequence: TGCGCCAGCAGTCCCGGGACAGGATTTAAGCCCCAGCATTTT. The chain joins TRBV4-3 to TRBJ1-5, with 8 bases that match TRBD1. Per germline, CDR1 LGHNA and CDR2 YSLEER. J lost 8 bases, V lost 6 bases, and 9 bases had no gene match. The CDR3 spans 14 residues.

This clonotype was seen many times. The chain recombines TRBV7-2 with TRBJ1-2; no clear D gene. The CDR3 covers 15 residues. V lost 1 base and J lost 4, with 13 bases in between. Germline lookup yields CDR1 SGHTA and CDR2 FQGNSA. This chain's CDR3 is CASSLGPPAFYGYTF. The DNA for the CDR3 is TGTGCCAGCAGCTTAGGCCCCCCCGCTTTCTATGGCTACACCTTC.

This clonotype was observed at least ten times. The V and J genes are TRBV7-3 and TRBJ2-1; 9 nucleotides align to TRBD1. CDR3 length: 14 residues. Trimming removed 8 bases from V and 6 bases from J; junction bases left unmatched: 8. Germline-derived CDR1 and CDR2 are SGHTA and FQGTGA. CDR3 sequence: CASRAGQGPNEQFF. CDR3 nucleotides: TGTGCCAGCCGTGCGGGACAGGGTCCCAATGAGCAGTTCTTC.

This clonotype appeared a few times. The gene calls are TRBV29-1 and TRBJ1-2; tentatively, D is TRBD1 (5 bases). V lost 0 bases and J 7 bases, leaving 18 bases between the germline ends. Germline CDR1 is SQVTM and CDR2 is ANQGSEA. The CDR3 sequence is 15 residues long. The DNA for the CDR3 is TGCAGCGTTGAAGATTCGCGGGGCGCAGGAAGTGGCTACACCTTC. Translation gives CSVEDSRGAGSGYTF.

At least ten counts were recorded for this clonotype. CDR3 amino acids: CASSLRGNLYNEQFF. In DNA, the CDR3 is TGTGCCAGCAGCTTACGGGGCAATCTCTACAATGAGCAGTTCTTC. The V call is TRBV7-9, the J call TRBJ2-1; D is tentatively TRBD1 or TRBD2 (5 bases each). V lost 2 bases to trimming and J lost 3 bases, with 11 bases between them. Per the germline V gene, CDR1 is SEHNR and CDR2 is FQNEAQ (reference sequence). CDR3 length: 15 amino acids.

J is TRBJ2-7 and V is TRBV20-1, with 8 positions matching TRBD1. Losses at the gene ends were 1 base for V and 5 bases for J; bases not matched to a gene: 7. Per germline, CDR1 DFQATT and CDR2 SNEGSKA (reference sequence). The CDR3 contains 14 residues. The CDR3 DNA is TGCAGTGCTAGAGCGGGAGACAGGGGCGACGAGCAGTACTTC. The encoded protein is CSARAGDRGDEQYF.

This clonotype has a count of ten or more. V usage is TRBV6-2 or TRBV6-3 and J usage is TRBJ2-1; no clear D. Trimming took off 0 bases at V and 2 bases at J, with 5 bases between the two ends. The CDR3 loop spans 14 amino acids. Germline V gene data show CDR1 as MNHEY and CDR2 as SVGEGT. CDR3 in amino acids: CASSYSFPYNEQFF. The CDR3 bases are TGTGCCAGCAGTTACTCCTTCCCCTACAATGAGCAGTTCTTC.

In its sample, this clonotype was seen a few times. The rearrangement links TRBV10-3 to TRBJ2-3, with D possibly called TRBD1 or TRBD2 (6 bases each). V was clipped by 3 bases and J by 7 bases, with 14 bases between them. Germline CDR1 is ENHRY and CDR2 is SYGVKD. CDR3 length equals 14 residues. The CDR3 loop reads CAISDWGATNTQYF. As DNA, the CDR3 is TGTGCCATCAGTGATTGGGGGGCCACGAATACGCAGTATTTT.

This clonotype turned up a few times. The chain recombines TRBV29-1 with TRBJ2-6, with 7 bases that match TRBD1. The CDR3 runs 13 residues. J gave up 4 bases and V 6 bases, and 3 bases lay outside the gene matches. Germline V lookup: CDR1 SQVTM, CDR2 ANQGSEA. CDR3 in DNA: TGCAGCGTGACAGGGCCCGGGGCCAACGTCCTGACTTTC. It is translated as CSVTGPGANVLTF.

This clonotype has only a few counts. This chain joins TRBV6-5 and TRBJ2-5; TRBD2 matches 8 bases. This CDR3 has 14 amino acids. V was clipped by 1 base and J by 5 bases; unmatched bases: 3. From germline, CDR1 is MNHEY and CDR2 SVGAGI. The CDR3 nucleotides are TGTGCCAGCAGTTACTTCGGGACTAGTGAGACCCAGTACTTC. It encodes CASSYFGTSETQYF.

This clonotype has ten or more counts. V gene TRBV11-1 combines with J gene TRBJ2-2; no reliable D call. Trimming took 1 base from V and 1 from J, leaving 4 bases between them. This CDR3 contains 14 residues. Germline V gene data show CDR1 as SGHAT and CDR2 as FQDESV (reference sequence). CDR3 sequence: CASSLVRNTGELFF. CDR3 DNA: TGTGCCAGCAGCTTAGTTAGGAACACCGGGGAGCTGTTTTTT.